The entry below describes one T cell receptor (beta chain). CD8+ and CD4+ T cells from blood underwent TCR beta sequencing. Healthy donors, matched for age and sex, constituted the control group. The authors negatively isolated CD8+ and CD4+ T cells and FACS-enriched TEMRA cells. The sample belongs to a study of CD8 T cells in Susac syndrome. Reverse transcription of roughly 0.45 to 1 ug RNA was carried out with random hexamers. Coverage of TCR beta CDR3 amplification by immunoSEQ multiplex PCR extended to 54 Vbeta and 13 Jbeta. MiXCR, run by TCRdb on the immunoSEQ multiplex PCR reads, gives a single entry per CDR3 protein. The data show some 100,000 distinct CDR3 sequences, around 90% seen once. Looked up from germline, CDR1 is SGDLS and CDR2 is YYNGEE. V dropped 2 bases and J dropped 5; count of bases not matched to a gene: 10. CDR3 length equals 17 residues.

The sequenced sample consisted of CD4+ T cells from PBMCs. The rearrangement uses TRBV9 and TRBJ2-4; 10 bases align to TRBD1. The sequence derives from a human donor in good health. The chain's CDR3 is CASSVRGSGTGENIQYF. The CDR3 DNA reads TGTGCCAGCAGCGTGAGAGGGAGCGGGACAGGGGAAAACATTCAGTACTTC.